This T cell receptor beta chain was observed in a study of shared clonotypes between healthy human individuals. Study context: Donors consisted of a couple of women and three men between 18 and 49.

This clone has a handful of counts. Using immunoSEQ multiplex PCR, the repertoire was profiled, and TCRdb retains in-frame clones only, with some absent. The sample records about 96,000 clones, around half being singletons. Looked up from germline, CDR1 is SGHRS and CDR2 is YFSETQ. Trimming left V 0 bases short and J 3 bases short, with 13 bases between. CDR3 size: 15 residues. The specimen was PBMCs. This sequence originates from a woman aged 40 to 50 in good health. Some clones in this sample may be carry-over from other donors' samples. The V gene is TRBV5-1, the J gene TRBJ2-7; D possibly corresponds to TRBD1 (6 bases). The CDR3 DNA reads TGCGCCAGCAGCTTGGTAGGGGGTAGCGACTACGAGCAGTACTTC. Its translation: CASSLVGGSDYEQYF.